These 2 T cell receptor beta chains share one sample of origin, sequenced in a study of cytomegalovirus exposure and HLA in healthy donors. Researchers ran the PCR with 60 Vbeta and 13 Jbeta primers. Profiled with immunoSEQ multiplex PCR; TCRdb holds only in-frame clones, not every one. There are 150,000 or so clones in the sample; almost 80% occur only once, and just under 6.5% lies in the top ten. The material sequenced was PBMCs. The origin of the receptors is a man aged 35 to 55 in good health and CMV-seropositive.

This sequence joins TRBV4-1 and TRBJ2-5; 8 bases map to TRBD2. Near its end, the DNA agrees better with TRBJ2-7, so the J call may be wrong. Germline V gene lookup returns CDR1 MGHRA and CDR2 YSYEKL. This CDR3 spans 18 amino acids. Here the CDR3 reads CASSQLISLAGLSYEQYF. The DNA of the CDR3 is TGCGCCAGCAGCCAGCTAATTTCTCTAGCGGGCCTTTCCTACGAGCAGTACTTC.

This clone was observed a few times. The chain recombines TRBV25-1 with TRBJ1-2; the D is unclear. Germline lookup yields CDR1 MGHDK and CDR2 SYGVNS. The CDR3 runs 14 residues. The DNA for the CDR3 is TGTGCAAAAAGCATGGGCTGCCTTAACTATGGCTACACCTTC. This translates into CAKSMGCLNYGYTF.